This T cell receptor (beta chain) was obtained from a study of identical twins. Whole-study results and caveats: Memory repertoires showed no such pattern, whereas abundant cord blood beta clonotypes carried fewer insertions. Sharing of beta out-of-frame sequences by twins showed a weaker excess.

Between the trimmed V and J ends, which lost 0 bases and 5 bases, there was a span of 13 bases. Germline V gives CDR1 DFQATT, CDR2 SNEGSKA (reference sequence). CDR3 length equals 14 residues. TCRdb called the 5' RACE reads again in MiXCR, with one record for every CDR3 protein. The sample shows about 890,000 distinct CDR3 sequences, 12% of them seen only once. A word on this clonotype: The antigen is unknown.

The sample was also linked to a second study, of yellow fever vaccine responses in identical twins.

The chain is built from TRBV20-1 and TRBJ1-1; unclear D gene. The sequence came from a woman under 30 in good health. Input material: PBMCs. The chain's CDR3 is CSARDLKGDTEAFF. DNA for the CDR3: TGCAGTGCTAGAGATCTGAAGGGAGATACTGAAGCTTTCTTT.